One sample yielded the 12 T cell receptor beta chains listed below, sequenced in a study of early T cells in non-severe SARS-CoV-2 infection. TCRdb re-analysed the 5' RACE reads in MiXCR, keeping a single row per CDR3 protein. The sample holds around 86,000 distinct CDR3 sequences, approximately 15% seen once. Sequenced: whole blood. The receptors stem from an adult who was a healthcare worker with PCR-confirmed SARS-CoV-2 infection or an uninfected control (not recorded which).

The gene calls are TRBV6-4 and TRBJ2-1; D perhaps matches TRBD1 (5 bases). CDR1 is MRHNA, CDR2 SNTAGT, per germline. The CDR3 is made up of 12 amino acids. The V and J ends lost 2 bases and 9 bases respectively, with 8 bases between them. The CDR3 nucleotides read TGTGCCAGCAGTGACCTAGACAGTGAGCAGTTCTTC. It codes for CASSDLDSEQFF.

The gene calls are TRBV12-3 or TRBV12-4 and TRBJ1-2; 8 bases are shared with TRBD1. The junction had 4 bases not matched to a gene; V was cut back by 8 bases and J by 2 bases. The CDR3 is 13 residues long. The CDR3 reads CASAGQGNYGYTF. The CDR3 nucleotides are TGTGCCAGCGCCGGACAGGGAAACTATGGCTACACCTTC.

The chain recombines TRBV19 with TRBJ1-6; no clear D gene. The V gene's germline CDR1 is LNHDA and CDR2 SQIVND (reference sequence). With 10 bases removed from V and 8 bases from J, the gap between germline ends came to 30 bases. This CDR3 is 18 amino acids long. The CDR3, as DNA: TGTGCCATCCCGATCGAAAGGCAGCGAGAAGATCCGGATTCACCCCTCCACTTT. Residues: CAIPIERQREDPDSPLHF.

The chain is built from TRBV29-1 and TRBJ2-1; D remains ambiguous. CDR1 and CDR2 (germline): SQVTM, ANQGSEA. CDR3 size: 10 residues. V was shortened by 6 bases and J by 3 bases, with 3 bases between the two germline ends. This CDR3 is CSVDYNEQFF. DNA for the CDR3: TGCAGCGTAGACTACAATGAGCAGTTCTTC.

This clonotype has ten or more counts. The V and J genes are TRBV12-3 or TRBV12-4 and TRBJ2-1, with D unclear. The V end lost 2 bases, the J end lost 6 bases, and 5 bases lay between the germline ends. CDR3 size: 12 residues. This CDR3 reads CASSLTRNEQFF. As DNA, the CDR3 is TGTGCCAGCAGTTTAACTCGCAATGAGCAGTTCTTC.

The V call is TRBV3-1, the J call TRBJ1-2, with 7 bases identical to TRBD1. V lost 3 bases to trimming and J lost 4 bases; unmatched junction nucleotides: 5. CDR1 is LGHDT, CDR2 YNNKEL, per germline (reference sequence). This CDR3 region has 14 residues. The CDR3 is CASSQGQNRYGYTF. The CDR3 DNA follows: TGTGCCAGCAGCCAGGGACAGAATCGCTATGGCTACACCTTC.

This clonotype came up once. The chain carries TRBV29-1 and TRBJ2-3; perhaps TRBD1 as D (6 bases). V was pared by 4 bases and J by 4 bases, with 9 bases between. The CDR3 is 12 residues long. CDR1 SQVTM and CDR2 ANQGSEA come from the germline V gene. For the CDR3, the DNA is TGCAGCGTTGTCAGGGGAGCAGATACGCAGTATTTT. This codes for CSVVRGADTQYF.

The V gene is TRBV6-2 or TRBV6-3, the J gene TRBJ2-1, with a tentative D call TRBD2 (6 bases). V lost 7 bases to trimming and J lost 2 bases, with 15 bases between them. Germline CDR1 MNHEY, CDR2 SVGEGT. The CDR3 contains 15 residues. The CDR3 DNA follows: TGTGCCAGCAACGTGGGGCGGGGACCCTACAATGAGCAGTTCTTC. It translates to CASNVGRGPYNEQFF.

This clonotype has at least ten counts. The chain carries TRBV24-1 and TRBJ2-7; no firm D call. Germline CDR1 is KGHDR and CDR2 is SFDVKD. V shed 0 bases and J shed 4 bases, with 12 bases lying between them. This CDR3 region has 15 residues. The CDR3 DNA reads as TGTGCCACCAGTGATTTGAAGGTTTTTAGGTACGAGCAGTACGTC. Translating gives CATSDLKVFRYEQYV.

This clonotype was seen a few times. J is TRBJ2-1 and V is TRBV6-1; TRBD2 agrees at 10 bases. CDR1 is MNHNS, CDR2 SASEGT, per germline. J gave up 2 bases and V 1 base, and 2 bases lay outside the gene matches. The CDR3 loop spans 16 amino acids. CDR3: CASSEELAGTYNEQFF. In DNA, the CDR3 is TGTGCCAGCAGTGAAGAACTAGCGGGGACCTACAATGAGCAGTTCTTC.

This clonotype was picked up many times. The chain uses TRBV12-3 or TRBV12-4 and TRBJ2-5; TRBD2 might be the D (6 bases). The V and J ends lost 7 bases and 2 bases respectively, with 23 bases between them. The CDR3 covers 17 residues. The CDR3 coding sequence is TGTGCCAGCACCGCTTCTTACGGGAGAAAAACTCAAGAGACCCAGTACTTC. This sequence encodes CASTASYGRKTQETQYF.

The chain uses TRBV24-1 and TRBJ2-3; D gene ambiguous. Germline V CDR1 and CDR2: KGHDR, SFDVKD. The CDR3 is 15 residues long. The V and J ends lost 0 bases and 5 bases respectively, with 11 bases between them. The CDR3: CATSDLFRSGDTQYF. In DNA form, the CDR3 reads TGTGCCACCAGTGATTTGTTTCGTTCAGGAGATACGCAGTATTTT.